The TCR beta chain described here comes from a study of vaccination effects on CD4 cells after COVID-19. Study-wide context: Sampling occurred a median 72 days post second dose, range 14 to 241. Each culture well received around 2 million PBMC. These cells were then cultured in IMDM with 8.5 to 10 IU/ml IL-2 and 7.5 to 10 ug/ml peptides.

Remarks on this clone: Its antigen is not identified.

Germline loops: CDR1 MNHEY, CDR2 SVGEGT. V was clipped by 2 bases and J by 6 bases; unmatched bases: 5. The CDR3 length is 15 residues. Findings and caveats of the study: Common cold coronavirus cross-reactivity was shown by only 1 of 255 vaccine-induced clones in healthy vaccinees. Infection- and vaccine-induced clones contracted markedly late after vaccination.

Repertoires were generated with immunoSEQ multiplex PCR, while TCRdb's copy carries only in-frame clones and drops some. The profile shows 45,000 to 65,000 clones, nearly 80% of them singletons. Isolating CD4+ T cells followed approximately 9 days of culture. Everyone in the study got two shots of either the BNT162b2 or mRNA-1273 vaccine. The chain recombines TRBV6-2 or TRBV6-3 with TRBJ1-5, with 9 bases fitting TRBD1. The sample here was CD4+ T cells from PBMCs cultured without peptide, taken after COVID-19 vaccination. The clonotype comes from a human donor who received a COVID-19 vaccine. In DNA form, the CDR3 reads TGTGCCAGCAGTTACCGGACAGGGGTGAGTCAGCCCCAGCATTTT. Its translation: CASSYRTGVSQPQHF.